The entry below describes one T cell receptor beta chain. The antigen remains unidentified. These data originate in a study of shared clonotypes between healthy human individuals. Across the study: Per donor, CD8 memory used one plate, CD8 naive used two, CD4 memory used three and CD4 naive used three. Study results and caveats: Rarefaction showed that sequencing of sorted subsets was incomplete (despite large depth).

The CDR3 is made up of 18 amino acids. V dropped 4 bases and J dropped 1; count of bases not matched to a gene: 9. The germline V gene has CDR1 GTSNPN and CDR2 SVGIG (reference sequence). Some clones are missing from TCRdb's copy, which holds only in-frame ones; the method was immunoSEQ multiplex PCR. This table holds over 2 million clones, 90% to 95% found once. V gene TRBV30 combines with J gene TRBJ1-6; 11 bases fit TRBD1. The clonotype was recovered from a man aged 18 to 30 in good health. Sequences were obtained from naive CD4+ T cells sorted from blood. Described subset: CD45RA+ positively selected. The CDR3 protein is CAWTPDRGQVSYNSPLHF. In DNA form, the CDR3 reads TGTGCCTGGACCCCGGACAGGGGGCAGGTATCCTATAATTCACCCCTCCACTTT.